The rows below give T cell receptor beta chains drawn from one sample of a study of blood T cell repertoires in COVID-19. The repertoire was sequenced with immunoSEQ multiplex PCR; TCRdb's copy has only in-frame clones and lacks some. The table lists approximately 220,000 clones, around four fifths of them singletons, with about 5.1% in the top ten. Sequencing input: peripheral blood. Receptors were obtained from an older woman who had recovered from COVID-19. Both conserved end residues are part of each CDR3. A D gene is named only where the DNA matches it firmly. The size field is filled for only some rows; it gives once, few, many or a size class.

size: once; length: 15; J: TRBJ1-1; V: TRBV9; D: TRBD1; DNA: TGTGCCAGCAGCGTAGCGTCCACAGGGGAGTATGAAGCTTTCTTT; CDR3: CASSVASTGEYEAFF
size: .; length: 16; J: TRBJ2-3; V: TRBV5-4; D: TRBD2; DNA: TGTGCCAGCAGGGCGGGACTAGCGGGGGGCACAGATACGCAGTATTTT; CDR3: CASRAGLAGGTDTQYF
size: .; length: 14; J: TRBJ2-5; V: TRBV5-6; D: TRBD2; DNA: TGTGCCAGCAGCGCGGGACTAGTCGAAGGGACCCAGTACTTC; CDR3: CASSAGLVEGTQYF
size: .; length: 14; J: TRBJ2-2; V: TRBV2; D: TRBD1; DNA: TGTGCCAGCAAGGACAGGTCGAACACCGGGGAGCTGTTTTTT; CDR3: CASKDRSNTGELFF
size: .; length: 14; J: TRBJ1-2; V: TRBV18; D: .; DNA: TGTGCCAGCTCACCACCGTCGTCAGGCCGAGGCTACACCTTC; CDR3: CASSPPSSGRGYTF
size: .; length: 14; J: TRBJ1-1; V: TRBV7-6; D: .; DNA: TGTGCCAGCAGCCCCTCGGGCTGGAGGACTGAAGCTTTCTTT; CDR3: CASSPSGWRTEAFF
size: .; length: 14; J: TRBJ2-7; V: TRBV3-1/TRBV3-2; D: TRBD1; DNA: TGTGCCAGCAGCCCATGGGACAGGGTGGCCGAGCAGTACTTC; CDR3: CASSPWDRVAEQYF
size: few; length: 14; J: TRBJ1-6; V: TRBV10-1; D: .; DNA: TGCGCCAGTCGTTGGGGCCCCAATAATTCACCCCTCCACTTT; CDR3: CASRWGPNNSPLHF
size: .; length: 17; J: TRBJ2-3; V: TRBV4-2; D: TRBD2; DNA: TGTGCCAGCAGCCAAGAAAGCGCTAGCGGGGTTTCAGATACGCAGTATTTT; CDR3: CASSQESASGVSDTQYF
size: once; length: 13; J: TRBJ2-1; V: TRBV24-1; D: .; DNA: TGTGCCACCAGTCACCCAGGGGACGATGAGCAGTTCTTC; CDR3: CATSHPGDDEQFF
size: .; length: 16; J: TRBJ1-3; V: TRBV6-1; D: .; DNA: TGTGCCAGCAGTGAAGTTGGCAGGTACTCTGGAAACACCATATATTTT; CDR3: CASSEVGRYSGNTIYF
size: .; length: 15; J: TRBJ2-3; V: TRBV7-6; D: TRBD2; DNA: TGTGCCAGCAGTAGAGCGGGGGGGTTCACAGATACGCAGTATTTT; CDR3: CASSRAGGFTDTQYF
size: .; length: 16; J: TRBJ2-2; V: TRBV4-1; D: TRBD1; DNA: TGCGCCAGCAGCCAAGGTCAGGGGGCTGGCACCGGGGAGCTGTTTTTT; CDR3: CASSQGQGAGTGELFF
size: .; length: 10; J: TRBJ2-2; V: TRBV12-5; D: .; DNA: TGTGCTAGTGCTGCGAGGGAGCTGTTTTTT; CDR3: CASAARELFF
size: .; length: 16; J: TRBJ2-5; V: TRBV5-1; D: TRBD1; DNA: TGCGCCAGCAGCTTGTTTTCCACAGGGGGCGATTCGACCCAGTACTTC; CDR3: CASSLFSTGGDSTQYF
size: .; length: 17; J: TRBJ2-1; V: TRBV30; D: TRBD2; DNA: TGTGCCTGGAGTCATCTTCCGGGACTAGCGGGGGTGAATGAGCAGTTCTTC; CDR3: CAWSHLPGLAGVNEQFF
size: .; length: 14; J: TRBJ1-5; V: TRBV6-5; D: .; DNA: TGTGCCAGCAGTTACTCGTATGGCAATCAGCCCCAGCATTTT; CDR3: CASSYSYGNQPQHF
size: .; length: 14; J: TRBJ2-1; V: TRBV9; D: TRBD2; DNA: TGTGCCAGCAGCGGACTAGCGGGCCGCAATGAGCAGTTCTTC; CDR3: CASSGLAGRNEQFF
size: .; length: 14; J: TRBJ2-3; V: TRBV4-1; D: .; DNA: TGCGCCAGCAGCCGAGGGACTTACACAGATACGCAGTATTTT; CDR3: CASSRGTYTDTQYF
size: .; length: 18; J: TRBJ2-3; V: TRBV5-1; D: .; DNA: TGCGCCAGCAGCTTGGTACCCCTGGCGGGGGCTAGCACAGATACGCAGTATTTT; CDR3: CASSLVPLAGASTDTQYF
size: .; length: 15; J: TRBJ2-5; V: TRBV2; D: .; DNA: TGTGCCAGCATCCGGGACTGGAGTCGTTGGGAGACCCAGTACTTC; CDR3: CASIRDWSRWETQYF
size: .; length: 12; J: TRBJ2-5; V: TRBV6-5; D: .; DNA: TGTGCCAGCAGACTTAGGGGGGGGACCCAGTACTTC; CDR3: CASRLRGGTQYF
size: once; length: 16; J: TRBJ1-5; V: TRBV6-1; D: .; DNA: TGTGCCAGCAGTGAATTCGTAGGGGTCAGCAATCAGCCCCAGCATTTT; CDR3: CASSEFVGVSNQPQHF
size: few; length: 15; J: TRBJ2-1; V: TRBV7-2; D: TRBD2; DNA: TGTGCCAGCAGCTTATCTAGCGGGGTAGCGGGTGAGCAGTTCTTC; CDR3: CASSLSSGVAGEQFF
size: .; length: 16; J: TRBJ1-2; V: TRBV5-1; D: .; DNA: TGCGCCAGCCGAAACCAGGACTTAAACTTGATCTATGGCTACACCTTC; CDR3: CASRNQDLNLIYGYTF
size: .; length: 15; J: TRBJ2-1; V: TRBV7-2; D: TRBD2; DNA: TGTGCCAGCAGCTTCCAGGCTAGCGGGGGGCATGAGCAGTTCTTC; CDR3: CASSFQASGGHEQFF
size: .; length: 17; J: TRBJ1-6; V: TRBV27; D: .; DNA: TGTGCCAGCAGTTTATCGATCGGGGGTGGGTATAATTCACCCCTCCACTTT; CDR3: CASSLSIGGGYNSPLHF
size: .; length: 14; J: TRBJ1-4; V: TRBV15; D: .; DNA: TGTGCCACCAGCAGAGGGAGTTCTAATGAAAAACTGTTTTTT; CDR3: CATSRGSSNEKLFF
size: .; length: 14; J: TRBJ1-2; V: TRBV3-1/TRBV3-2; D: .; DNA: TGTGCCAGCAGCGTTGACGGGGGGGGCCAGGGCTACACCTTC; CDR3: CASSVDGGGQGYTF
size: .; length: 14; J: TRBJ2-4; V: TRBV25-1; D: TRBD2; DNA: TGTGCCAGCAGCTCCTTCGGGGAGGGGCAGGTTAGGTACTTC; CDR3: CASSSFGEGQVRYF
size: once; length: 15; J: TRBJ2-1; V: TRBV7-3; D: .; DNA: TGTGCCAGCAGCTTCGGGAAAGCTCGCTACAATGAGCAGTTCTTC; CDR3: CASSFGKARYNEQFF
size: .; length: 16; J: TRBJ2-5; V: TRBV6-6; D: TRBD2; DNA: TGTGCCAGCAGTAAAGGACTAGCGGGGACCCAAGAGACCCAGTACTTC; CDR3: CASSKGLAGTQETQYF
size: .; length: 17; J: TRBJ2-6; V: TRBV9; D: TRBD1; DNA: TGTGCCAGCAGCGCGTGGGGGACAGGGGCTGGGGCCAACGTCCTGACTTTC; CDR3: CASSAWGTGAGANVLTF
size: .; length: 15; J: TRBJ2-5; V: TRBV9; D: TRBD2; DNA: TGTGCCAGCAGCCCACGACTAGCGGGGCGAGAGACCCAGTACTTC; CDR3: CASSPRLAGRETQYF
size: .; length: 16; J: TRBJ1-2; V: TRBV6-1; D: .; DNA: TGTGCCAGCAGTGAAGGCGGGGCCAGGTACGGTCTGGGCTACACCTTC; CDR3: CASSEGGARYGLGYTF
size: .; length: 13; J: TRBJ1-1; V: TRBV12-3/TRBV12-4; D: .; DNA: TGTGCCAGCAGATCACAGGCTAACACTGAAGCTTTCTTT; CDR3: CASRSQANTEAFF
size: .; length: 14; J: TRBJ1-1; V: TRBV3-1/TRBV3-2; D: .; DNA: TGTGCCAGCAGCCAAGGTGGGGGCTTCGGTGAAGCTTTCTTT; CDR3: CASSQGGGFGEAFF
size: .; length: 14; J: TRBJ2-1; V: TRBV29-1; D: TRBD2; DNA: TGCAGCGTGGAGGGACTAGCGGGGGACAATGAGCAGTTCTTC; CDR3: CSVEGLAGDNEQFF
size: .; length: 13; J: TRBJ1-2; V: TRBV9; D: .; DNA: TGTGCCAGCAGCGTCGACAGCAACTATGGCTACACCTTC; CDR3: CASSVDSNYGYTF
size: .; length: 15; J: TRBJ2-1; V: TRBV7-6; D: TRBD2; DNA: TGTGCCAGCAGCTGGACTAGCGGGGGACCCAATGAGCAGTTCTTC; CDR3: CASSWTSGGPNEQFF
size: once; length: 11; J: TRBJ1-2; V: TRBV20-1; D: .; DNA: TGCGGTAGTCGGCGGGACTATGGCTACACCTTC; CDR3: CGSRRDYGYTF
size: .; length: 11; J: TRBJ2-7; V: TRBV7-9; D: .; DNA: TGTGCCAGCAGCCCCGTGTACGAGCAGTACTTC; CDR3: CASSPVYEQYF
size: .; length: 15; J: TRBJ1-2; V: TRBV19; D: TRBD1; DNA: TGTGCCAGTAGCTTCCTCACAGGGGGCTTCTATGGCTACACCTTC; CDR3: CASSFLTGGFYGYTF
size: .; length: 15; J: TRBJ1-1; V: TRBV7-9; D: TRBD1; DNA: TGTGCCAGCAGCACGACCGGGACAGGGGCCACTGAAGCTTTCTTT; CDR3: CASSTTGTGATEAFF
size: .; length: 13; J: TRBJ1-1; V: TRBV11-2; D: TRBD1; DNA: TGTGCCAGCAGCCTCACAGGGGGCACTGAAGCTTTCTTT; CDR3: CASSLTGGTEAFF
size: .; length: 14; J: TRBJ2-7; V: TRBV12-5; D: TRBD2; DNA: TGTGCTAGTGGTTTGGCCTGGGGAGGGGACGAGCAGTACTTC; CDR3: CASGLAWGGDEQYF
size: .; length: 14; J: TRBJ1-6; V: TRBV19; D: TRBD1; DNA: TGTGCCAGTAGTACGGGACAGGGGAATTCACCCCTCCACTTT; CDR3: CASSTGQGNSPLHF
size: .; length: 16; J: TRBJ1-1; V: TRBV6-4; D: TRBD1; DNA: TGTGCCAGCAGGGGACAGGGAAGGCCCCTGAACACTGAAGCTTTCTTT; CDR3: CASRGQGRPLNTEAFF
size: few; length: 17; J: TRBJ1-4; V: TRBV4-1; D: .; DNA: TGCGCCAGCAGCGCGTCCCCGGCGGGGTGGACTAATGAAAAACTGTTTTTT; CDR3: CASSASPAGWTNEKLFF